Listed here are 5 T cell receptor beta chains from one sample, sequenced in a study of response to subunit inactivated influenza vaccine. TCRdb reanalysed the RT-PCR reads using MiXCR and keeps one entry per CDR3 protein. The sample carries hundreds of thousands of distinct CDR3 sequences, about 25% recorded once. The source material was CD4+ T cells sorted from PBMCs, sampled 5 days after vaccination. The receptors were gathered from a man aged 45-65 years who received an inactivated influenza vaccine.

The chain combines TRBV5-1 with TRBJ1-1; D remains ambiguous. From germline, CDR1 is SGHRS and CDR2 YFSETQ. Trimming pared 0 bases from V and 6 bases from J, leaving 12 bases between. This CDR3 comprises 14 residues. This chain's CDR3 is CASSLGRDRAEAFF. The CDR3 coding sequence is TGCGCCAGCAGCTTGGGTCGGGATAGGGCTGAAGCTTTCTTT.

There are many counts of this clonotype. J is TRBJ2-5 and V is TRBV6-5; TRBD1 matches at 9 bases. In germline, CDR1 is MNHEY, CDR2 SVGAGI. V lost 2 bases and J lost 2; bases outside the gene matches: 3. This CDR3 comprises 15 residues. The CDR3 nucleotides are TGTGCCAGCAGTTACCCCGGACAGGGGCAAGAGACCCAGTACTTC. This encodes CASSYPGQGQETQYF.

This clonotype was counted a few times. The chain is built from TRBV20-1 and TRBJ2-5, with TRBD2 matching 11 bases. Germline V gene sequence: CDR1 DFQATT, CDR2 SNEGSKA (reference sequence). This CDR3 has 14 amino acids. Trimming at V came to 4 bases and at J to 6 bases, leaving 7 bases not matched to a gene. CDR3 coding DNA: TGCAGTGCTATCACTAGCGGGAGTGGAAAGACCCAGTACTTC. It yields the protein CSAITSGSGKTQYF.

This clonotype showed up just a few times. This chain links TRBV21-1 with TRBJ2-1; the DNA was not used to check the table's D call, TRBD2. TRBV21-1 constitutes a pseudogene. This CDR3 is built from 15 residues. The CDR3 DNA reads TGTGCCAGCAGCAACCTCGGGCCCTCCTACAATGAGCAGTTCTTC. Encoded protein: CASSNLGPSYNEQFF.

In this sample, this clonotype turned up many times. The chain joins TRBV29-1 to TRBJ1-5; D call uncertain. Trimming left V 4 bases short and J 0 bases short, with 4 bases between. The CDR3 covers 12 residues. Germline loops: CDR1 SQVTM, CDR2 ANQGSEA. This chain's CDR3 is CSVGNSNQPQHF. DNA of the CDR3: TGCAGCGTTGGTAATAGCAATCAGCCCCAGCATTTT.